This T cell receptor (beta chain) was recovered during a study of blood T cell repertoires in COVID-19. The overall study: PBMCs, B-cell-depleted T cells, or T cells were the source of the cDNA or gDNA that made up the material.

Here immunoSEQ multiplex PCR was the method, and the copy in TCRdb shows in-frame clones only, minus some. This sample has 100,000 to 110,000 clones, with 85% found just once. CDR3 length equals 16 residues. Losses at the gene ends were 5 bases for V and 3 bases for J; bases not matched to a gene: 7. Germline CDR1 MDHEN, CDR2 SYDVKM. Sequenced: peripheral blood. The clonotype comes from a man aged 50-59 years with active or convalescent COVID-19. The genes are TRBV28 and TRBJ2-1, with 10 bases identical to TRBD2. The DNA of the CDR3 is TGTGCCAGCAGTGCGCAACTAGCGGGAAGCTACAATGAGCAGTTCTTC. It encodes CASSAQLAGSYNEQFF. The full variable domain, completed using reference TRBV28 and TRBJ2-1, is DVKVTQSSRYLVKRTGEKVFLECVQDMDHENMFWYRQDPGLGLRLIYFSYDVKMKEKGDIPEGYSVSREKKERFSLILESASTNQTSMYLCASSAQLAGSYNEQFFGPGTRLTVL.